The entry that follows covers one T cell receptor (beta chain) sequence. Its antigen is currently unknown. The germline CDR1 and CDR2 sequences are SGHRS and YFSETQ. There are 14 residues in the CDR3. Trimming took 4 bases from V and 5 from J, leaving 16 bases between them. Sequencing of TCR beta was carried out in blood CD8+ and CD4+ T cells. The diagnostic criteria were recently defined, and patients with Susac syndrome met them for definite or probable disease. The TEMRA cells underwent FACS enrichment, while the CD8+ and CD4+ T cells underwent negative isolation. The sample originates from a study of CD8 T cells in Susac syndrome. Random-hexamer reverse transcription was applied to about 0.5 to 1 ug RNA. TCRdb used MiXCR to reprocess the immunoSEQ multiplex PCR reads, holding one entry per CDR3 protein. The data contain about 190,000 distinct CDR3 sequences, about 91% of them singletons. Study-wide results and caveats: CD4+ T cell repertoires in Susac syndrome exhibited no evidence of clonal expansion.

The chain has TRBV5-1 and TRBJ2-7; D is tentatively TRBD1 or TRBD2 (6 bases each). This receptor was taken from a human donor with Susac syndrome. The specimen sequenced was CD4+ T cells from PBMCs. Here the CDR3 reads CASSLRGWRDEQYF. The CDR3 bases are TGCGCCAGCAGCCTCAGGGGATGGAGGGACGAGCAGTACTTC.